This TCR beta chain originates from a study of OX40 agonist ivuxolimab in advanced cancers. Study context: Patients were dosed with the agonistic anti-OX40 (CD134) antibody ivuxolimab. Averaging roughly 60 years in age, with a range of about 23 to 85, the cohort was around 83% male.

Method: immunoSEQ multiplex PCR; TCRdb's copy keeps in-frame clones and lacks some. The sample records about 22,000 clones, about 88% being singletons. This CDR3 spans 15 amino acids. V was trimmed by 3 bases and J by 4 bases, leaving 15 bases between them. Per germline, CDR1 SGHVS and CDR2 FNYEAQ. Concerning this clone itself: The antigen is undetermined.

Blood sampling was done at baseline, cycle 4 day 1, and cycle 7 day 1. Study observations and caveats: Normalized T-cell clonal expansion was also low in a subset of nonresponders.

The chain couples TRBV7-6 to TRBJ1-1; D gene unclear. Here the sequenced sample was CD4+ or CD8+ T cells sorted from blood, taken in a trial of the OX40 agonist ivuxolimab. The sequence was collected from an adult with an advanced solid tumor such as melanoma, head and neck, liver or kidney cancer. The CDR3 is CASSLGRASSTEAFF. Written as DNA, the CDR3 is TGTGCCAGCAGCTTGGGTAGGGCATCGAGCACTGAAGCTTTCTTT.